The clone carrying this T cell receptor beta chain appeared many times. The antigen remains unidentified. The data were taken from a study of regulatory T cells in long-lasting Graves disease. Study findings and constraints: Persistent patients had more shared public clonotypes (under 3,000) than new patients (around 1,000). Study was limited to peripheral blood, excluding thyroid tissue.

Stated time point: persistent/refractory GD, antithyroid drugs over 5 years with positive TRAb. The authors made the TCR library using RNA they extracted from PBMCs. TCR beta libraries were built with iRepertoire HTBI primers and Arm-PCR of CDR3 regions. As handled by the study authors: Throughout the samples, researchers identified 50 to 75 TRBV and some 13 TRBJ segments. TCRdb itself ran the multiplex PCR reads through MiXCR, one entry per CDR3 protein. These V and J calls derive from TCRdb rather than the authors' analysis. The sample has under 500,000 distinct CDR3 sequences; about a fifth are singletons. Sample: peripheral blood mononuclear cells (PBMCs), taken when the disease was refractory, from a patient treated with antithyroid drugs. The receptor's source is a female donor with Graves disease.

The DNA for the CDR3 is TGTGCCAGCAGCACTTGGGTAAACGGCAATCAGCCCCAGCATTTT. Its protein product is CASSTWVNGNQPQHF. The chain has TRBV6-1 and TRBJ1-5; D is unclear. Germline CDR1 MNHNS, CDR2 SASEGT. V was shortened by 6 bases and J by 2 bases, with 14 bases between the two germline ends. The CDR3 is 15 amino acids.